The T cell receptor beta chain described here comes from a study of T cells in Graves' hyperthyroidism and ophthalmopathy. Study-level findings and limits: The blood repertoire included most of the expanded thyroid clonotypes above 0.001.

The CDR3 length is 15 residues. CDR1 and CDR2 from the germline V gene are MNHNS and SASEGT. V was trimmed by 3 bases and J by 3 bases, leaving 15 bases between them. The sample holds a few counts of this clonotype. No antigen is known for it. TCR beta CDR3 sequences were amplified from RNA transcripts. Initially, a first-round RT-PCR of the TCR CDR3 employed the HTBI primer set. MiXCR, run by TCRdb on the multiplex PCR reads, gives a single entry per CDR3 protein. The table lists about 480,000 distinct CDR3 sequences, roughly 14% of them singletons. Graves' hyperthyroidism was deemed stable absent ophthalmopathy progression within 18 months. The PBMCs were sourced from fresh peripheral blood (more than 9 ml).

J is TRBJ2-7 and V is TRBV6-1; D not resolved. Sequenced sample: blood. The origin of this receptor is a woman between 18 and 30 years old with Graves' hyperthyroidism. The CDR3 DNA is TGTGCCAGCAGTGAGGTCGACTCCTTATACTACGAGCAGTACGTC. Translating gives CASSEVDSLYYEQYV.